A selection of T cell receptor beta chains follows, all from one sample in a study of T cells in localized non-small cell lung cancer. Sequenced by immunoSEQ multiplex PCR; TCRdb stores in-frame clones only, minus some. The table shows more than 45,000 clones, with approximately 80% occurring only once. The sample in question was peripheral blood, obtained before any cancer treatment. The receptor source for this set is a man between 40 and 75 years old with stage I squamous cell lung carcinoma. The CDR3 runs from the conserved cysteine through the conserved F or W. D genes are given only for firm matches. Clone size is shown for a subset of rows, as once, few, many or a class of expanded clone.

j_call | v_call | clone_size | d_call | cdr3_nt | cdr3_aa
TRBJ1-2 | TRBV28 | once | - | TGTGCCAGCAGTCCTCAGGACAAAGCTAACTATGGCTACACCTTC | CASSPQDKANYGYTF
TRBJ2-1 | TRBV13 | few | - | TGTGCCAGCAGCATTCGACCGAATGAGCAGTTCTTC | CASSIRPNEQFF
TRBJ1-2 | TRBV9 | - | TRBD1 | TGTGCCAGCAGCCCGGACAGGTCTAACTATGGCTACACCTTC | CASSPDRSNYGYTF
TRBJ2-6 | TRBV6-5 | - | - | TGTGCCAGCAGTTACGGGGTCTATTCTGGGGCCAACGTCCTGACTTTC | CASSYGVYSGANVLTF
TRBJ1-1 | TRBV6-1 | - | TRBD1 | TGTGCCAGCAGTCTAGAGGACAGGGGGCTGACTGAAGCTTTCTTT | CASSLEDRGLTEAFF
TRBJ1-4 | TRBV5-4 | - | - | TGTGCCAGCAGCTTGGGGCCCTCAACTAATGAAAAACTGTTTTTT | CASSLGPSTNEKLFF
TRBJ2-1 | TRBV15 | - | TRBD2 | TGTGCCACCAGCAGAGATCTCGCGGGGGGGCTTGAGCAGTTCTTC | CATSRDLAGGLEQFF
TRBJ2-1 | TRBV20-1 | - | - | TGCAGTGCTGAGAGGGGAAATGAGCAGTTCTTC | CSAERGNEQFF
TRBJ1-1 | TRBV6-1 | - | - | TGTGCCAGCAATCAGGGTTACACTGAAGCTTTCTTT | CASNQGYTEAFF
TRBJ1-1 | TRBV9 | - | - | TGTGCCAGCAGCGTAGGGATGGTGAACACTGAAGCTTTCTTT | CASSVGMVNTEAFF
TRBJ2-5 | TRBV27 | - | TRBD1 | TGTGCCAGCAGCACCGGACAGGGGAAGACCCAGTACTTC | CASSTGQGKTQYF
TRBJ1-5 | TRBV10-1 | - | - | TGCGCCAGCAGCCACTCCTGGGGCAGGCCGATCCATAGCAATCAGCCCCAGCATTTT | CASSHSWGRPIHSNQPQHF